This TCR beta chain comes out of a study of T-cell memory formation after mild COVID-19. Study background: TCR clusters mostly belonged to single donors. Study results and caveats: In pre-infection memory, a portion of responding clones appeared, which suggested that cross-reactive memory joined.

This clonotype has only a few counts. What it recognizes is unknown. CDR1 SGHNT and CDR2 YYREEE come from the germline V gene (reference sequence). V lost 4 bases and J lost 6; bases outside the gene matches: 5. CDR3 length: 15 amino acids. MiXCR, run by TCRdb on the 5' RACE reads, gives a single entry per CDR3 protein. The sample contains 120,000 to 150,000 distinct CDR3 sequences, roughly a fifth of which appear only once. The chain couples TRBV5-4 to TRBJ2-1, with 12 bases matching TRBD2. The clonotype originates from an adult woman who had mild COVID-19 (a few samples of this study predate the infection). Cell type and time point are not known. Sequencing was done on a sample of PBMCs or a T cell subset sorted from them (not recorded which). CDR3 loop: CASSAGLAGPNEQFF. The CDR3 region has the DNA TGTGCCAGCAGCGCGGGACTAGCGGGCCCCAATGAGCAGTTCTTC.